This TCR beta chain was found in a study of T cell responses to AZD1222 COVID-19 vaccine. With regard to this clone: Its antigen is not known.

Study-wide findings and caveats: A mostly white British donor set with more females was recruited, and clonal diversity was possibly underestimated. With dominance at 160-218 and 743-854, vaccine-associated CD4 TCRs spanned spike. It was only after the peak T cell response that any repertoires were sampled. When two AZD1222 doses had been given, Spike-specific TCR breadth and depth rose.

Sequencing was performed with immunoSEQ multiplex PCR; in TCRdb, only in-frame clones are kept and a portion is missing. The repertoire holds 150,000 to 200,000 clones, roughly 93% seen once, with roughly 9.2% in the top ten. Trimming at V came to 3 bases and at J to 7 bases, leaving 4 bases not matched to a gene. Germline CDR1 and CDR2: KGHDR and SFDVKD. The CDR3 is 15 amino acids. The specimen comprised peripheral blood, sampled on day 0 of AZD1222 vaccination. The receptor's source is an adult in good health. The chain uses TRBV24-1 and TRBJ1-4; TRBD1 matches 10 bases. The CDR3 sequence is CATSDPGTGAEKLFF. DNA for the CDR3: TGTGCCACCAGTGATCCCGGGACAGGGGCTGAAAAACTGTTTTTT.